This entry lists 25 T cell receptor beta chains sequenced from one sample in a study of blood T cell repertoires in COVID-19. The method was immunoSEQ multiplex PCR; TCRdb's version includes in-frame clones alone and lacks a portion of them. This sample has about 130,000 clones, with 70% to 80% found just once. The specimen was peripheral blood. These receptor sequences come from a man aged 60 to 69 who had recovered from COVID-19.

The V gene is TRBV6-5, the J gene TRBJ2-1; D is possibly TRBD2 (6 bases). V shed 6 bases and J shed 5 bases, with 17 bases lying between them. CDR1 MNHEY and CDR2 SVGAGI come from the germline V gene. CDR3 length: 15 amino acids. The DNA of the CDR3 is TGTGCCAGCAGCTGGGACTTTCCTTCGCACAATGAGCAGTTCTTC. The encoded protein is CASSWDFPSHNEQFF.

V gene TRBV13 combines with J gene TRBJ2-1, with 8 bases that match TRBD2. This CDR3 spans 13 amino acids. Germline values: CDR1 PRHDT, CDR2 FYEKMQ (reference sequence). The V and J ends lost 5 bases and 9 bases, in that order; junction bases with no gene match: 6. The CDR3 nucleotides read TGTGCCAGCAGCCGTGGGACTAGTAGTGAGCAGTTCTTC. As protein: CASSRGTSSEQFF.

This clone was recorded only once. J is TRBJ1-4 and V is TRBV6-5; no firm D call. This CDR3 has 14 residues. Germline V gene sequence: CDR1 MNHEY, CDR2 SVGAGI. Trimming took 6 bases from V and 8 from J, leaving 16 bases between them. The CDR3 DNA is TGTGCCAGCAGCCTAATGGTCGCGGGCGAAAAACTGTTTTTT. Protein: CASSLMVAGEKLFF.

The chain recombines TRBV6-5 with TRBJ1-4; maybe TRBD1 (5 bases). The V end was cut by 9 bases, the J end by 0 bases, with 14 bases between. Germline V gene sequence: CDR1 MNHEY, CDR2 SVGAGI. The CDR3 is 15 residues long. CDR3 residues: CARGGRKATNEKLFF. The CDR3 bases are TGTGCCAGGGGGGGTAGAAAAGCAACTAATGAAAAACTGTTTTTT.

The CDR3 DNA follows: TGTGCCAGCAGTTACCTAGACAGGGAAAATGGCTACACCTTC. This translates into CASSYLDRENGYTF. This chain links TRBV6-6 with TRBJ1-2, with 7 bases aligning to TRBD1. V shed 2 bases, J shed 6 bases, and the junction held 6 bases outside the gene matches. Germline V gene lookup returns CDR1 MNHNY and CDR2 SVGAGI (reference sequence). CDR3 length: 14 amino acids.

The chain combines TRBV19 with TRBJ1-3, with 8 nucleotides matching TRBD1. The CDR3 runs to 15 residues. J lost 0 bases, V lost 7 bases, and 5 bases had no gene match. The germline CDR1 and CDR2 sequences are LNHDA and SQIVND (reference sequence). The CDR3 spells CASTTDRGSGNTIYF. The CDR3 DNA is TGTGCCAGTACTACCGACAGGGGCTCTGGAAACACCATATATTTT.

The V call is TRBV19, the J call TRBJ2-6; TRBD1 agrees at 7 bases. CDR1 and CDR2 from the germline V gene are LNHDA and SQIVND (reference sequence). V lost 4 bases and J lost 0; bases outside the gene matches: 6. The CDR3 loop spans 17 amino acids. The CDR3 region has the DNA TGTGCCAGTAGTAGGGGACAGCAAAGCTCTGGGGCCAACGTCCTGACTTTC. Its translation is CASSRGQQSSGANVLTF.

The CDR3 DNA reads TGCGCCAGCAGCCAAGATTTCAGTTACAGCTCCTACGAGCAGTACTTC. Its protein is CASSQDFSYSSYEQYF. The chain employs TRBV4-1 and TRBJ2-7, with D unclear. The germline V and J ends were trimmed by 0 bases and 0 bases, with 12 bases remaining between them. The CDR3 covers 16 residues. CDR1 and CDR2 from the germline V gene are MGHRA and YSYEKL.

This clone was recorded once. The J gene is TRBJ2-5, the V gene TRBV27, with D tentatively TRBD1 (6 bases). V dropped 2 bases and J dropped 2 bases, with 6 bases sitting between them. The CDR3 consists of 13 residues. CDR1 is MNHEY and CDR2 is SMNVEV in the germline V gene (reference sequence). The CDR3 loop is CASSLRGQETQYF. The CDR3, as DNA: TGTGCCAGCAGTTTAAGGGGGCAAGAGACCCAGTACTTC.

The chain carries TRBV7-2 and TRBJ2-3; TRBD1 matches at 7 bases. The junction had 12 bases not matched to a gene; V was cut back by 4 bases and J by 2 bases. The germline V gene encodes CDR1 SGHTA and CDR2 FQGNSA. The CDR3 extends over 17 amino acids. The CDR3: CASSYYMQDRNTDTQYF. The CDR3 coding sequence is TGTGCCAGCAGCTACTACATGCAGGACAGGAACACAGATACGCAGTATTTT. The entire variable domain, with the rest obtained from reference TRBV7-2 and TRBJ2-3, is as follows: GAGVSQSPSNKVTEKGKDVELRCDPISGHTALYWYRQSLGQGLEFLIYFQGNSAPDKSGLPSDRFSAERTGGSVSTLTIQRTQQEDSAVYLCASSYYMQDRNTDTQYFGPGTRLTVL.

For the CDR3, the DNA is TGTGCCAGCATCTCCTACAGGGGGCGCGGTGAAAAACTGTTTTTT. As protein: CASISYRGRGEKLFF. V gene TRBV28 combines with J gene TRBJ1-4; 9 bases match TRBD1. Trimming took 7 bases from V and 7 from J; bases not matched to a gene: 10. CDR3 size: 15 residues. The germline gives CDR1 MDHEN, CDR2 SYDVKM. The variable domain in full, with the rest retrieved from reference TRBV28 and TRBJ1-4, is DVKVTQSSRYLVKRTGEKVFLECVQDMDHENMFWYRQDPGLGLRLIYFSYDVKMKEKGDIPEGYSVSREKKERFSLILESASTNQTSMYLCASISYRGRGEKLFFGSGTQLSVL.

The chain employs TRBV18 and TRBJ1-2, with 8 bases fitting TRBD1. V was clipped by 5 bases and J by 6 bases; unmatched bases: 8. The CDR3 loop spans 14 amino acids. Looked up from germline, CDR1 is KGHSH and CDR2 is LQKENI. CDR3 loop: CASSSGQGRDGYTF. CDR3 in DNA: TGTGCCAGCTCATCCGGACAGGGTAGGGATGGCTACACCTTC.

The rearrangement uses TRBV5-1 and TRBJ2-2, with D possibly being TRBD2 (7 bases). With 0 bases removed from V and 2 bases from J, the gap between germline ends came to 14 bases. The CDR3 is 17 residues long. From germline, CDR1 is SGHRS and CDR2 YFSETQ. This CDR3 is CASSLAGSGTNTGELFF. CDR3 in DNA: TGCGCCAGCAGCTTGGCCGGGAGCGGGACAAACACCGGGGAGCTGTTTTTT.

V usage is TRBV6-5 and J usage is TRBJ1-4, with 7 bases fitting TRBD1. CDR3 length: 15 amino acids. Trimming cost V 6 bases and J 3 bases; bases outside gene matches: 7. Germline V lookup: CDR1 MNHEY, CDR2 SVGAGI. Here the CDR3 reads CASRPGQTSNEKLFF. DNA for the CDR3: TGTGCCAGCAGGCCGGGACAGACTTCTAATGAAAAACTGTTTTTT.

This clone was seen only a few times. The chain is built from TRBV18 and TRBJ1-3; no reliable D call. V lost 3 bases and J 0 bases, leaving 12 bases between the germline ends. The CDR3 covers 16 residues. Germline V gene data show CDR1 as KGHSH and CDR2 as LQKENI. DNA of the CDR3: TGTGCCAGCTCACCGGCTTCTTTCTTCTCTGGAAACACCATATATTTT. It specifies CASSPASFFSGNTIYF.

This rearrangement joins TRBV16 to TRBJ2-2, with 8 bases identical to TRBD1. Germline V gives CDR1 KGHSY, CDR2 FQNENV. Unmatched junction bases numbered 3, after V lost 3 bases and J lost 6 bases. The CDR3 is 14 amino acids. The DNA for the CDR3 is TGTGCCAGCAGCCAGAAGGGACAGGCCGGGGAGCTGTTTTTT. This gives the protein CASSQKGQAGELFF.

This clone has only one observation. The CDR3 loop reads CASSPKGGVLAGVADTQYF. The CDR3, as DNA: TGTGCCAGCAGCCCCAAGGGGGGGGTTTTAGCGGGAGTGGCAGATACGCAGTATTTT. V and J are TRBV5-4 and TRBJ2-3; TRBD2 agrees at 9 bases. V dropped 4 bases and J dropped 4; count of bases not matched to a gene: 19. The CDR3 covers 19 residues. Germline CDR1 reads SGHNT; CDR2 reads YYREEE (reference sequence).

The J gene is TRBJ1-5, the V gene TRBV2; TRBD1 matches at 9 bases. CDR1 and CDR2 from the germline V gene are SNHLY and FYNNEI. V dropped 5 bases and J dropped 7; count of bases not matched to a gene: 9. The CDR3 loop spans 15 amino acids. In DNA, the CDR3 is TGTGCCAGCAGTCCGGGACAGGGATCGAGACAGCCCCAGCATTTT. Encoded protein: CASSPGQGSRQPQHF.

The chain carries TRBV4-1 and TRBJ2-7; D might be TRBD2 (6 bases). CDR1 and CDR2 (germline): MGHRA, YSYEKL. This CDR3 comprises 15 residues. Between the trimmed V and J ends, which lost 0 bases and 7 bases, there was a span of 16 bases. The CDR3, as DNA: TGCGCCAGCAGCCAAGATTTCCACCTTGGGAGGGAGCAGTACTTC. This gives the protein CASSQDFHLGREQYF.

V is TRBV7-2 and J is TRBJ2-5, with D perhaps matching TRBD2 (7 bases). Germline CDR1 reads SGHTA; CDR2 reads FQGNSA. V lost 1 base and J 5 bases, leaving 14 bases between the germline ends. This CDR3 is 15 amino acids long. CDR3: CASSLGGGAGETQYF. In nucleotides, the CDR3 is TGTGCCAGCAGCTTAGGAGGGGGGGCCGGGGAGACCCAGTACTTC.

This chain links TRBV28 with TRBJ1-5, with D possibly being TRBD1 (6 bases). The length of the CDR3 is 12 residues. CDR1 MDHEN and CDR2 SYDVKM come from the germline V gene. With 6 bases removed from V and 7 bases from J, the gap between germline ends came to 10 bases. CDR3 in DNA: TGTGCCAGCAGGGACAGCGGACAGCCCCAGCATTTT. Protein product: CASRDSGQPQHF.

Only a few counts were recorded for this clone. The sample holds other DNA sequences that translate to the same CDR3. The rearrangement uses TRBV7-6 and TRBJ2-1; 8 nucleotides line up with TRBD1. CDR1 SGHVS and CDR2 FNYEAQ come from the germline V gene. J lost 9 bases, V lost 4 bases, and 11 bases had no gene match. CDR3 size: 15 residues. CDR3 region: CASSSTGQAFGEQFF. The CDR3 nucleotides are TGTGCCAGCAGCTCCACGGGACAGGCGTTCGGTGAGCAGTTCTTC. The complete variable domain, with remaining parts taken from reference TRBV7-6 and TRBJ2-1, reads GAGVSQSPRYKVTKRGQDVALRCDPISGHVSLYWYRQALGQGPEFLTYFNYEAQQDKSGLPNDRFSAERPEGSISTLTIQRTEQRDSAMYRCASSSTGQAFGEQFFGPGTRLTVL.

This chain links TRBV19 with TRBJ1-1; 11 nucleotides agree with TRBD1. Trimming removed 1 base from V and 6 bases from J; junction bases left unmatched: 10. CDR1 is LNHDA, CDR2 SQIVND, per germline (reference sequence). The CDR3 consists of 17 residues. CDR3 residues: CASSIGTGGQGDAEAFF. The CDR3 bases are TGTGCCAGTAGTATAGGGACAGGGGGCCAAGGTGACGCTGAAGCTTTCTTT.

The chain has TRBV19 and TRBJ1-2; the D is unclear. Germline assignment: CDR1 LNHDA and CDR2 SQIVND (reference sequence). Trimming stripped 0 bases from V and 0 bases from J, with 8 bases between. The CDR3 has 15 residues. The CDR3 spells CASSIDGITNYGYTF. The CDR3 DNA reads TGTGCCAGTAGTATAGACGGGATTACTAACTATGGCTACACCTTC.

The chain joins TRBV4-3 to TRBJ2-2, with TRBD1 identical over 7 bases. The junction had 10 bases not matched to a gene; V was cut back by 3 bases and J by 0 bases. The CDR3 spans 18 residues. The germline CDR1 and CDR2 sequences are LGHNA and YSLEER. The CDR3 DNA follows: TGCGCCAGCAGCCAGAACCCACCTGACAGGGCGAACACCGGGGAGCTGTTTTTT. Translated, it gives CASSQNPPDRANTGELFF.